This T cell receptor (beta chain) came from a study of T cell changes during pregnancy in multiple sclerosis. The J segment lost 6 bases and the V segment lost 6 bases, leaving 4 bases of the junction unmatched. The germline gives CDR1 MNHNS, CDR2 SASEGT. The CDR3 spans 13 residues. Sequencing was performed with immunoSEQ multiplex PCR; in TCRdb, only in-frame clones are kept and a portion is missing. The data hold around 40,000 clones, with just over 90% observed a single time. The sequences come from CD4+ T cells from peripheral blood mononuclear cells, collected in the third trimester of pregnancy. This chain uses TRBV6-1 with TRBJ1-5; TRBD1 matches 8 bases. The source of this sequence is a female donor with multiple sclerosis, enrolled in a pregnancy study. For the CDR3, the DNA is TGTGCCAGCAGGGGGGGGACAGGTCAGCCCCAGCATTTT. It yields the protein CASRGGTGQPQHF.